The rows below give T cell receptor beta chains drawn from one sample of a study of cytomegalovirus exposure and HLA in healthy donors. Measured with immunoSEQ multiplex PCR; TCRdb has only the in-frame clones, and not every one. Of about 96,000 clones listed, 60% to 75% were seen once; the top ten hold roughly 3.2%. The sequenced material came from PBMCs. Receptor source: a man in his sixties in good health and CMV-seronegative. Each CDR3 is given with its conserved first and last residue. The D gene is left open where the match is weak. Clone size is not always given. Where it is, it says once, few, many or a class for expanded clones.

TRBV5-1	TRBJ1-1	.	.	CASSSYTGQAFF	TGCGCCAGCAGCTCGTATACAGGGCAGGCTTTCTTT
TRBV18	TRBJ2-2	.	.	CASSPPRRPNTGELFF	TGTGCCAGCTCACCACCGAGGCGACCGAACACCGGGGAGCTGTTTTTT
TRBV27	TRBJ1-2	few	.	CASSFSGQKWNGYTF	TGTGCCAGCAGTTTTTCAGGGCAGAAATGGAATGGCTACACCTTC
TRBV27	TRBJ1-1	.	TRBD1	CASRGSDRGNTEAFF	TGTGCCAGCAGGGGATCGGACAGGGGGAACACTGAAGCTTTCTTT
TRBV2	TRBJ1-5	.	.	CASSEISGGNQPQHF	TGTGCCAGCAGTGAAATTAGCGGAGGAAATCAGCCCCAGCATTTT
TRBV5-1	TRBJ1-1	few	.	CASSLALSTEAFF	TGCGCCAGCAGCTTGGCACTTTCCACTGAAGCTTTCTTT
TRBV27	TRBJ1-4	few	TRBD1	CASSLTGLRTNEKLFF	TGTGCCAGCAGTTTGACAGGGCTTCGTACTAATGAAAAACTGTTTTTT
TRBV7-6	TRBJ1-1	.	TRBD1	CASTQDRAGTEAFF	TGTGCCAGCACACAGGACAGGGCCGGCACTGAAGCTTTCTTT
TRBV5-1	TRBJ2-1	.	TRBD2	CASSLGGTSPEQFF	TGCGCCAGCAGCTTGGGGGGGACTAGCCCTGAGCAGTTCTTC
TRBV9	TRBJ2-7	.	.	CASSPGHSSYEQYF	TGTGCCAGCAGTCCGGGACATTCCTCCTACGAGCAGTACTTC
TRBV18	TRBJ2-7	.	.	CASSFSNEQYF	TGTGCCAGCTCATTCAGTAACGAGCAGTACTTC
TRBV30	TRBJ2-5	.	.	CAWSVQVFWETQYF	TGTGCCTGGAGTGTACAAGTATTCTGGGAGACCCAGTACTTC
TRBV10-3	TRBJ2-5	.	.	CAIRGADQETQYF	TGTGCCATCAGGGGGGCGGACCAAGAGACCCAGTACTTC
TRBV5-1	TRBJ2-7	.	.	CASGTNNYEQYF	TGCGCCAGCGGGACAAATAACTACGAGCAGTACTTC
TRBV7-3	TRBJ2-7	.	.	CASSPLGGSYEQYF	TGTGCCAGCAGCCCACTGGGGGGCTCCTACGAGCAGTACTTC
TRBV10-3	TRBJ2-7	few	TRBD2	CAISEPTIAGGSYEQYF	TGTGCCATCAGTGAGCCGACTATAGCGGGAGGGTCCTACGAGCAGTACTTC
TRBV5-1	TRBJ2-7	.	TRBD1	CASSIDRAYERYF	TGCGCCAGCAGCATCGACAGGGCCTACGAGCGGTACTTC
TRBV19	TRBJ2-1	once	TRBD1	CASSASGTGTYNEQFF	TGTGCCAGTAGTGCCTCCGGGACAGGGACCTACAATGAGCAGTTCTTC
TRBV7-9	TRBJ1-2	.	TRBD1	CASSLSGGSGYTF	TGTGCCAGCAGCTTGTCAGGGGGCTCTGGCTACACCTTC
TRBV20-1	TRBJ2-1	.	.	CSVWRGEQFF	TGCAGTGTTTGGCGGGGTGAGCAGTTCTTC
TRBV10-3	TRBJ2-3	.	TRBD2	CAISSREDTDTQYF	TGTGCCATCAGTAGCCGGGAGGACACAGATACGCAGTATTTT
TRBV6-5	TRBJ2-6	.	.	CASRQSAGANVLTF	TGTGCCAGCAGGCAGAGCGCTGGGGCCAACGTCCTGACTTTC
TRBV28	TRBJ1-1	once	.	CASSLQGRGAHTEAFF	TGTGCCAGCAGTTTACAAGGCCGGGGAGCGCACACTGAAGCTTTCTTT
TRBV6-4	TRBJ2-2	.	.	CASSTRNTGELFF	TGTGCCAGCAGTACTAGGAACACCGGGGAGCTGTTTTTT
TRBV5-5	TRBJ2-5	.	TRBD2	CASSYSGGAVETQYF	TGTGCCAGCAGCTATAGCGGGGGGGCGGTCGAGACCCAGTACTTC
TRBV7-2	TRBJ1-4	.	.	CASSPGWANEKLFF	TGTGCCAGCAGCCCGGGTTGGGCTAATGAAAAACTGTTTTTT
TRBV7-9	TRBJ1-6	.	TRBD1	CSSRPNTGETYNSPLHF	TGTTCCAGCAGACCAAATACAGGGGAAACCTATAATTCACCCCTCCACTTT
TRBV27	TRBJ2-1	.	TRBD1	CASSFRGLVGNEQFF	TGTGCCAGCAGTTTCAGGGGGCTCGTAGGGAATGAGCAGTTCTTC
TRBV7-2	TRBJ2-1	once	.	CASSLQGGSYNEQFF	TGTGCCAGCAGCTTACAGGGGGGCTCCTACAATGAGCAGTTCTTC